This passage covers 10 T cell receptor beta chains from one sample sequenced in a study of T-cell memory formation after mild COVID-19. TCRdb processed the 5' RACE reads anew with MiXCR; each CDR3 protein has one entry. This sample has a few hundred thousand distinct CDR3 sequences, with around a sixth found just once. Sequenced sample: PBMCs or a T cell subset sorted from them (not recorded which). These receptors came from a man aged 18 to 30 who had mild COVID-19 (a few samples of this study predate the infection). Cell type and time point are not known.

The J gene is TRBJ2-7, the V gene TRBV20-1, with D perhaps TRBD1 (6 bases). The CDR3 is made up of 14 amino acids. V lost 6 bases and J lost 2, with 17 bases in between. Germline lookup yields CDR1 DFQATT and CDR2 SNEGSKA (reference sequence). CDR3 in DNA: TGCAGTGCAAGGACAGCGGCTCAGGCCTACGAGCAGTACTTC. Encoded protein: CSARTAAQAYEQYF.

About this clonotype itself: The junction does not match germline at one end; this may be a read error. This chain joins TRBV7-7 and TRBJ2-3, with TRBD2 identical over 8 bases. The CDR3 length is 16 residues. Germline CDR1 SSHAT, CDR2 FNYEAQ (reference sequence). This CDR3 is CASSRSSGVSTDTQYF. CDR3 nucleotides: TGTGCTAGCAGTCGAAGTAGCGGGGTGAGCACAGATACGCAGTATTTT.

The sample holds one count of this clonotype. The V gene is TRBV4-1, the J gene TRBJ1-2; 8 nucleotides match TRBD1. J gave up 3 bases and V 0 bases, and 6 bases lay outside the gene matches. The germline V gene encodes CDR1 MGHRA and CDR2 YSYEKL. This CDR3 is 16 amino acids long. CDR3 in amino acids: CASSQDPGGSYYGYTF. The CDR3 coding sequence is TGCGCCAGCAGCCAAGATCCAGGGGGCTCCTACTATGGCTACACCTTC.

The chain carries TRBV12-3 or TRBV12-4 and TRBJ2-7; D may be TRBD1 or TRBD2 (5 bases each). This CDR3 is built from 14 residues. Trimming took off 5 bases at V and 4 bases at J, with 15 bases between the two ends. CDR3 region: CASSGTPWLYEQYF. The CDR3 nucleotides read TGTGCCAGCAGTGGGACCCCCTGGCTTTACGAGCAGTACTTC.

A few counts support this clonotype. The chain couples TRBV6-2 or TRBV6-3 to TRBJ1-5; tentative D call: TRBD1 (6 bases). Trimming pared 0 bases from V and 5 bases from J, leaving 11 bases between. The CDR3 is made up of 15 amino acids. The germline V gene encodes CDR1 MNHEY and CDR2 SVGEGT. CDR3 nucleotide sequence: TGTGCCAGCAGTTACTCGATGGCAGGGGATCAGCCCCAGCATTTT. Protein: CASSYSMAGDQPQHF.

V gene TRBV5-1 combines with J gene TRBJ2-2, with 11 bases fitting TRBD1. Germline values: CDR1 SGHRS, CDR2 YFSETQ. Losses at the gene ends were 8 bases for V and 7 bases for J; bases not matched to a gene: 7. This CDR3 spans 14 amino acids. CDR3 sequence: CASRTGGYDGELFF. The CDR3 DNA sequence: TGCGCCAGTAGGACAGGGGGCTACGACGGGGAGCTGTTTTTT.

This chain connects TRBV28 to TRBJ1-5, with no clear D. The CDR3 runs 14 residues. From germline, CDR1 is MDHEN and CDR2 SYDVKM. V was shortened by 3 bases and J by 4 bases, with 10 bases between the two germline ends. The CDR3 DNA is TGTGCCAGCAGTTTCCGTGCCAAGAATCAGCCCCAGCATTTT. Translating gives CASSFRAKNQPQHF. The full variable domain, completed using reference TRBV28 and TRBJ1-5, is DVKVTQSSRYLVKRTGEKVFLECVQDMDHENMFWYRQDPGLGLRLIYFSYDVKMKEKGDIPEGYSVSREKKERFSLILESASTNQTSMYLCASSFRAKNQPQHFGDGTRLSIL.

The chain combines TRBV6-2 or TRBV6-3 with TRBJ2-7, with unresolved D. V gave up 2 bases and J gave up 5 bases, with 7 bases separating them. The CDR3 spans 12 residues. CDR1 is MNHEY, CDR2 SVGEGT, per germline. This CDR3 reads CASSYLGNEQYV. The DNA for the CDR3 is TGTGCCAGCAGTTACCTGGGGAACGAGCAGTACGTC.

The chain joins TRBV12-3 or TRBV12-4 to TRBJ2-3; perhaps TRBD2 as D (5 bases). Trimming pared 4 bases from V and 4 bases from J, leaving 15 bases between. The CDR3 totals 15 residues. CDR3 protein: CASSSAEGGADTQYF. In nucleotides, the CDR3 is TGTGCCAGCAGTTCGGCCGAAGGAGGCGCAGATACGCAGTATTTT.

The rearrangement joins TRBV5-6 to TRBJ2-5; TRBD1 matches at 9 bases. V was pared by 4 bases and J by 5 bases, with 9 bases of the junction left unmatched. CDR3 size: 15 residues. Germline loops: CDR1 SGHDT, CDR2 YYEEEE. The DNA of the CDR3 is TGTGCCAGCAGCCGTCGGACAGGGGCGGGCGAGACCCAGTACTTC. Protein product: CASSRRTGAGETQYF.